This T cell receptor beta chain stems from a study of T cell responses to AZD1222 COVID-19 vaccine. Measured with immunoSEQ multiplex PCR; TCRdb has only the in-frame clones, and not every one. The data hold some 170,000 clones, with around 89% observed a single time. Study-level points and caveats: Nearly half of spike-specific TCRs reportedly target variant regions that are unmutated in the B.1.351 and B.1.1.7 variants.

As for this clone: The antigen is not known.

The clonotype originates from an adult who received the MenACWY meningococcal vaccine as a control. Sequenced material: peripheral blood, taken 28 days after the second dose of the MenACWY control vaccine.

In nucleotides, the CDR3 is TGTGCCACCAGTGGGGACAGGGCGAATTCACCCCTCCACTTT. It encodes CATSGDRANSPLHF. This rearrangement joins TRBV24-1 to TRBJ1-6; TRBD1 matches 9 bases. J gave up 7 bases and V 5 bases, and 2 bases lay outside the gene matches. CDR3 length: 14 residues. The germline V gene encodes CDR1 KGHDR and CDR2 SFDVKD.